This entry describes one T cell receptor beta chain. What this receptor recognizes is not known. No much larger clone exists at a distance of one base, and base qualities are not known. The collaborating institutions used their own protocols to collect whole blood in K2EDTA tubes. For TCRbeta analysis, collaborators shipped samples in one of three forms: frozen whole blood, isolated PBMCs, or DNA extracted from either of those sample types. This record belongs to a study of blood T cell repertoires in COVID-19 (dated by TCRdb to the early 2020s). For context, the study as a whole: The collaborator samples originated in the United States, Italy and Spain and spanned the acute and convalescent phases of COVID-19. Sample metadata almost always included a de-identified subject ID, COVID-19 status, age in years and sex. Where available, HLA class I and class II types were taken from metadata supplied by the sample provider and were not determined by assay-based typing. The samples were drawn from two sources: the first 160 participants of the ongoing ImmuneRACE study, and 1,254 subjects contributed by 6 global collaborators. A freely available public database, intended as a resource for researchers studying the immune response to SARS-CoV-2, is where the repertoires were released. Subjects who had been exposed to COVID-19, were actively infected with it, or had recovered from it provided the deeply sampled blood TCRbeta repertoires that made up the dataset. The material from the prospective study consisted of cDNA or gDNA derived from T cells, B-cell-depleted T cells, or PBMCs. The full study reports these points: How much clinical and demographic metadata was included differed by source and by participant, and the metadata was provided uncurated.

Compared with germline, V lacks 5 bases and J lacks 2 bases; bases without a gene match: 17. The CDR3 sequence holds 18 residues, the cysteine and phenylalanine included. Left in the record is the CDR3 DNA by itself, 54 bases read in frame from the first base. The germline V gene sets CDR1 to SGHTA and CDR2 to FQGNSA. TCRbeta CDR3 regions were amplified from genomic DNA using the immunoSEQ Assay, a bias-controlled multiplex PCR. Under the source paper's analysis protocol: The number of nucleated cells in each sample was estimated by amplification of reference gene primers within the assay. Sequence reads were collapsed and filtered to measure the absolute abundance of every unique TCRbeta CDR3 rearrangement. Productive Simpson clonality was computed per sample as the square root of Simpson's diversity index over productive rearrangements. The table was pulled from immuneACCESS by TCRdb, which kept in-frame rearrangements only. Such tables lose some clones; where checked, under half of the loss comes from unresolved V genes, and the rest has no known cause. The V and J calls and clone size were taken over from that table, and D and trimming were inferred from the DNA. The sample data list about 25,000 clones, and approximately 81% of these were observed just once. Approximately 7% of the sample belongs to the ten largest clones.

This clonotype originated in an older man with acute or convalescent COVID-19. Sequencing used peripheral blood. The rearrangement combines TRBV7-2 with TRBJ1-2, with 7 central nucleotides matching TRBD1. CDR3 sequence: CASSLKGWQGEYNYGYTF. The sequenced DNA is TGTGCCAGCAGCCTCAAGGGATGGCAGGGGGAGTACAACTATGGCTACACCTTC.